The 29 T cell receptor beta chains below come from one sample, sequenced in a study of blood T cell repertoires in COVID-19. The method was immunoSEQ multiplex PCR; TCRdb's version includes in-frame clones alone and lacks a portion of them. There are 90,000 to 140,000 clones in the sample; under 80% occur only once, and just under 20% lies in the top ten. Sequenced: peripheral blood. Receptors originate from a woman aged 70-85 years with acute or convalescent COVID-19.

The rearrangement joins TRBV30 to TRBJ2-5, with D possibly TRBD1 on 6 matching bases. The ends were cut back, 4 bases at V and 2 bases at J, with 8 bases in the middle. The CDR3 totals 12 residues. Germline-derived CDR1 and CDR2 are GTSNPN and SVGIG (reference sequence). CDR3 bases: TGTGCCTGGAAGGGGGATCAAGAGACCCAGTACTTC. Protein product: CAWKGDQETQYF.

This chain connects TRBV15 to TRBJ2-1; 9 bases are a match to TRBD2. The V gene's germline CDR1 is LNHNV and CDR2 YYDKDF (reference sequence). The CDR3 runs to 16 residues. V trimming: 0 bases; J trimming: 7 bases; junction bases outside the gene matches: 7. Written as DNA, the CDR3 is TGTGCCACCAGCAGAGATGGTGGCGGGGGGGGTAATGAGCAGTTCTTC. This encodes CATSRDGGGGGNEQFF.

In DNA, the CDR3 is TGTGCCTGGAGAAGACAGATCCTCACAGATACGCAGTATTTT. Its translation: CAWRRQILTDTQYF. The rearrangement joins TRBV30 to TRBJ2-3, with TRBD1 as a possible D gene (5 bases). In germline, CDR1 is GTSNPN, CDR2 SVGIG (reference sequence). The CDR3 totals 14 residues. V was trimmed by 3 bases and J by 2 bases, leaving 12 bases between them.

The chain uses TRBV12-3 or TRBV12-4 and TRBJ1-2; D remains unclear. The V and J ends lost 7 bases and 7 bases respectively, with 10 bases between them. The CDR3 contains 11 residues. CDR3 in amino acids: CASTLGGGYTF. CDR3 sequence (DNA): TGTGCCAGCACCCTCGGAGGTGGCTACACCTTC.

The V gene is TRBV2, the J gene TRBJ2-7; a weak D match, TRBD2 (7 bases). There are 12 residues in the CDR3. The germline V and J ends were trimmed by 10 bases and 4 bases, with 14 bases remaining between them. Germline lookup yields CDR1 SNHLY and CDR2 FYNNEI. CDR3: CATSGGRYEQYF. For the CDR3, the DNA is TGTGCCACTTCCGGGGGGCGATACGAGCAGTACTTC.

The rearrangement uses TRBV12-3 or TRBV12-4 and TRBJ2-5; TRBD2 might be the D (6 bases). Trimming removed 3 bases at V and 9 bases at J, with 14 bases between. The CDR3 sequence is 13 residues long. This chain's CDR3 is CASSFEGWEAQYF. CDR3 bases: TGTGCCAGCAGTTTTGAGGGGTGGGAGGCCCAGTACTTC.

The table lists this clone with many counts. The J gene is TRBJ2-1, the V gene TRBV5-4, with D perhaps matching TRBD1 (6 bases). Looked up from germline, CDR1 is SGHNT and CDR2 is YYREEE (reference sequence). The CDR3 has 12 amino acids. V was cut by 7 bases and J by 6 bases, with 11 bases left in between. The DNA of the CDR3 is TGTGCCAGCGCGTTGGACAGCAATGAGCAGTTCTTC. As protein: CASALDSNEQFF.

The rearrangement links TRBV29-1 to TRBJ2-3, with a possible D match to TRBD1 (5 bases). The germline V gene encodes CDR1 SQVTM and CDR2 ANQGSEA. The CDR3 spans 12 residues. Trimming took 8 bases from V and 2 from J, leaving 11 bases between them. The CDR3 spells CSLGPSTDTQYF. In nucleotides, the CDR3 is TGCAGCCTGGGGCCGTCCACAGATACGCAGTATTTT.

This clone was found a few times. The CDR3 DNA is TGTGCCAGCAGTCTGGACAGAAACTACGAGCAGTACTTC. This encodes CASSLDRNYEQYF. The chain recombines TRBV7-2 with TRBJ2-7; weak D call: TRBD1 (6 bases). CDR1 SGHTA and CDR2 FQGNSA come from the germline V gene. The CDR3 runs to 13 residues. V dropped 6 bases and J dropped 3 bases, with 12 bases sitting between them.

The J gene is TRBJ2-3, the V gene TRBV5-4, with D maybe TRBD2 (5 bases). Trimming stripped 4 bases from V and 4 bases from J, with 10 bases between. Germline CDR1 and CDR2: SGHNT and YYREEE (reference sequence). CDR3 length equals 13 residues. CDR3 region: CASSRAASDTQYF. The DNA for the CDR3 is TGTGCCAGCAGCCGAGCGGCTTCAGATACGCAGTATTTT.

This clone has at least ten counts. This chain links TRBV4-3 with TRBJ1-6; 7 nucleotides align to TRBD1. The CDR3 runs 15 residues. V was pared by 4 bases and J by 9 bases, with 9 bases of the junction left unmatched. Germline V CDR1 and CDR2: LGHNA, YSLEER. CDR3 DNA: TGCGCCAGCAGCCCGGGACAGTTCTCAGGTTCACCCCTCCACTTT. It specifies CASSPGQFSGSPLHF.

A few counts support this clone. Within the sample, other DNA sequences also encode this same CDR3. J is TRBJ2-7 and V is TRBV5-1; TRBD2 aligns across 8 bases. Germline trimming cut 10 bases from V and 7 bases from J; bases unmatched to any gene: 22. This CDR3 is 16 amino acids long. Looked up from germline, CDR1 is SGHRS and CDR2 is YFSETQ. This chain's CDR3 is CACLRVGGGRGGEQYF. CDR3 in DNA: TGCGCCTGTTTGCGCGTTGGGGGGGGCCGGGGGGGGGAGCAGTACTTC.

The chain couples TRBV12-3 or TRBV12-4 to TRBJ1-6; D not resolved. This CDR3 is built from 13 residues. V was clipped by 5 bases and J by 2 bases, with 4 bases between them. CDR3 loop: CASSVTYNSPLHF. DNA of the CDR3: TGTGCCAGCAGTGTCACCTATAATTCACCCCTCCACTTT.

In DNA, the CDR3 is TGCGCCAGTACACGGGAGGGGAGCTCCTATAATTCACCCCTCCACTTT. This sequence encodes CASTREGSSYNSPLHF. This rearrangement joins TRBV5-1 to TRBJ1-6; D is perhaps TRBD1 (5 bases). V gave up 8 bases and J gave up 0 bases, with 15 bases separating them. Germline-derived CDR1 and CDR2 are SGHRS and YFSETQ. This CDR3 is built from 16 residues. Looking up the rest from reference TRBV5-1 and TRBJ1-6 gives the full variable domain: KAGVTQTPRYLIKTRGQQVTLSCSPISGHRSVSWYQQTPGQGLQFLFEYFSETQRNKGNFPGRFSGRQFSNSRSEMNVSTLELGDSALYLCASTREGSSYNSPLHFGNGTRLTVT.

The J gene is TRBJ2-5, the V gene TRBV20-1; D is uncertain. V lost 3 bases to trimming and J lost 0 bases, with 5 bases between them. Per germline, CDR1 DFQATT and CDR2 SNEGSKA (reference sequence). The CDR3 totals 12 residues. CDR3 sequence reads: CSASAYQETQYF. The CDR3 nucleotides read TGCAGTGCTAGTGCATACCAAGAGACCCAGTACTTC.

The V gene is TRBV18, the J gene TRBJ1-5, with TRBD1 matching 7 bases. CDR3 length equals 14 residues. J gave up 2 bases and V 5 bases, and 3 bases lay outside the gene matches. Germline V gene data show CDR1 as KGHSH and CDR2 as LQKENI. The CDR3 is CASSDRARNQPQHF. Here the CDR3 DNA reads TGTGCCAGCTCAGACAGGGCCCGCAATCAGCCCCAGCATTTT.

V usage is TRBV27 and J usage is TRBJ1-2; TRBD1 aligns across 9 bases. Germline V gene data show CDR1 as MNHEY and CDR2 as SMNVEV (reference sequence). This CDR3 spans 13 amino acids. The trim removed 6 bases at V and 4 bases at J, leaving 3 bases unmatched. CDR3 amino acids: CASRLTGGYGYTF. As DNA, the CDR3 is TGTGCCAGCAGACTGACAGGGGGCTATGGCTACACCTTC.

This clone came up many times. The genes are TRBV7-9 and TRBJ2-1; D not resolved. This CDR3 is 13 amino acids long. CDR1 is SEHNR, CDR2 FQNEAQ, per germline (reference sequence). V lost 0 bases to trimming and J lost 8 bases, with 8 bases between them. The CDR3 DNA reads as TGTGCCAGCAGCTTAGCGAGCCAGGATGAGCAGTTCTTC. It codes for CASSLASQDEQFF.

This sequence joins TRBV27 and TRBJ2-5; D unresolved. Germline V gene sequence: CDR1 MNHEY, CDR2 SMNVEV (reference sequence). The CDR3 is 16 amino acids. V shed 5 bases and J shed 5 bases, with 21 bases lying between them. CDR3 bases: TGTGCCAGCAGTCTCTTGACTGGGTTTCCTGGGGAGACCCAGTACTTC. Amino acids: CASSLLTGFPGETQYF.

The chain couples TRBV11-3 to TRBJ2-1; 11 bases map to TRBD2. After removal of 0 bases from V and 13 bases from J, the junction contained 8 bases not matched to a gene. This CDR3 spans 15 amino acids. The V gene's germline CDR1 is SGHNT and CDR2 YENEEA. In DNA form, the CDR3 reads TGTGCCAGCAGCTTAGACCAAACTAGCGGGGGACGACAGTTCTTC. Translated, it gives CASSLDQTSGGRQFF.

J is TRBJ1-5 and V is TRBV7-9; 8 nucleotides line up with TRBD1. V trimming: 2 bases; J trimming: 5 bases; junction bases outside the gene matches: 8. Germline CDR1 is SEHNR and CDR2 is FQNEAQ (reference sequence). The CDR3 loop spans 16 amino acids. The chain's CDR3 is CASSLKVGTGDQPQHF. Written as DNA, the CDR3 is TGTGCCAGCAGCTTAAAAGTCGGGACAGGCGATCAGCCCCAGCATTTT.

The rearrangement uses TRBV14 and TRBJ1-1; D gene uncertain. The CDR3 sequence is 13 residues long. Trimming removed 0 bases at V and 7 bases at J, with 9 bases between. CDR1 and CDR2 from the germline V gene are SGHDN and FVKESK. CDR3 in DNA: TGTGCCAGCAGCCAAGACTGGCCGCTTGAAGCTTTCTTT. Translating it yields CASSQDWPLEAFF.

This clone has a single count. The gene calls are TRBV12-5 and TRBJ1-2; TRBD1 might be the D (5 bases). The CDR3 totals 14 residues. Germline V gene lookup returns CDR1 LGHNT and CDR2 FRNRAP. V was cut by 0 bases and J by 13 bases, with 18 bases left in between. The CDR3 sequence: CASGLVTGLLLVTF. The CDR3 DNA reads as TGTGCTAGTGGTTTGGTCACGGGACTCCTGTTGGTCACCTTC.

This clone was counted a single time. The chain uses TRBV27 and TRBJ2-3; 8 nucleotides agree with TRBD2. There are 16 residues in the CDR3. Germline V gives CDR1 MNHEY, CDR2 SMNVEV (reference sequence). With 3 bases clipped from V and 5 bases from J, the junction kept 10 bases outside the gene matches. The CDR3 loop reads CASSFFGGGLGDTQYF. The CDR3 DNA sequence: TGTGCCAGCAGTTTCTTCGGCGGGGGGTTAGGAGATACGCAGTATTTT.

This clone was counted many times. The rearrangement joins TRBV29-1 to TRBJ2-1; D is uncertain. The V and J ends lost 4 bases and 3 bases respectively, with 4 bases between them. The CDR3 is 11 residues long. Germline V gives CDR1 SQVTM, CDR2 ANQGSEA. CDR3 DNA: TGCAGCGTTGGACTCTACAATGAGCAGTTCTTC. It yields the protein CSVGLYNEQFF.

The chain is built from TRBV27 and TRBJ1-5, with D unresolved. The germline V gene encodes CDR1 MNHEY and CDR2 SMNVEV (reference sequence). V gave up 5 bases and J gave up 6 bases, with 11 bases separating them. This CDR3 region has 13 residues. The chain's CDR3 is CASSPNARQPQHF. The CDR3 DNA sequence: TGTGCCAGCAGTCCAAACGCGCGTCAGCCCCAGCATTTT.

The CDR3 loop is CSVEDILRGSGYGYTF. The CDR3 nucleotides read TGCAGCGTTGAAGATATTTTAAGGGGATCGGGCTATGGCTACACCTTC. The chain joins TRBV29-1 to TRBJ1-2; the D gene is possibly TRBD1 (5 bases). The CDR3 totals 16 residues. Trimming left V 0 bases short and J 4 bases short, with 18 bases between. The germline CDR1 and CDR2 sequences are SQVTM and ANQGSEA.

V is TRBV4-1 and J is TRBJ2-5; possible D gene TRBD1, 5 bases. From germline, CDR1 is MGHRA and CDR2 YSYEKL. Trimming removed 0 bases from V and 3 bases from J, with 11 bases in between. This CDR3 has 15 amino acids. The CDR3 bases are TGCGCCAGCAGCCAAGACTACAGGAGTAAAGAGACCCAGTACTTC. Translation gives CASSQDYRSKETQYF.

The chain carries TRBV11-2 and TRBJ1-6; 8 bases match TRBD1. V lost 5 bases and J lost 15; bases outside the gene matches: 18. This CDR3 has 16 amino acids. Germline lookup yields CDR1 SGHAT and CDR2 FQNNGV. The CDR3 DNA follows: TGTGCCAGCAGCCCCGGAGGCGACAGGGGACGGTATCTCCTCCACTTT. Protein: CASSPGGDRGRYLLHF.